One sample yielded the 8 T cell receptor beta chains listed below, sequenced in a study of T cells in Graves' hyperthyroidism and ophthalmopathy. Amplification of TCR beta CDR3 regions was performed using RNA transcripts as template. Primed by the HTBI set, a first-round RT-PCR was run on the TCR CDR3. TCRdb re-analysed the multiplex PCR reads in MiXCR, keeping a single row per CDR3 protein. The sample holds 500,000 to 800,000 distinct CDR3 sequences, nearly 45% seen once. Material: peripheral blood or thyroid tissue (not recorded which). These receptors were taken from an adult man with Graves' disease, either hyperthyroidism or ophthalmopathy (not recorded which).

This chain connects TRBV19 to TRBJ1-4, with TRBD1 matching over 7 bases. The germline V gene has CDR1 LNHDA and CDR2 SQIVND (reference sequence). After removal of 9 bases from V and 8 bases from J, the junction contained 9 bases not matched to a gene. CDR3 length: 13 residues. The CDR3 DNA reads as TGTGCCAGCGCACAGGGGAATAGCGAAAAACTGTTTTTT. It translates to CASAQGNSEKLFF. Supplemented by reference TRBV19 and TRBJ1-4, the full variable domain reads DGGITQSPKYLFRKEGQNVTLSCEQNLNHDAMYWYRQDPGQGLRLIYYSQIVNDFQKGDIAEGYSVSREKKESFPLTVTSAQKNPTAFYLCASAQGNSEKLFFGSGTQLSVL.

This clonotype has more than one count but fewer than ten. J is TRBJ2-2 and V is TRBV7-9; maybe TRBD1 (6 bases). CDR1 is SEHNR, CDR2 FQNEAQ, per germline (reference sequence). Trimming left V 5 bases short and J 1 base short, with 14 bases between. CDR3 length: 16 residues. In nucleotides, the CDR3 is TGTGCCAGCAGCCAACAGGGAGCCCGGAACACCGGGGAGCTGTTTTTT. The encoded protein is CASSQQGARNTGELFF.

The gene calls are TRBV7-8 and TRBJ2-5; D tentatively fits TRBD1 or TRBD2 (5 bases each). This CDR3 has 17 amino acids. Germline V gene sequence: CDR1 SGHVS, CDR2 FQNEAQ. With 5 bases removed from V and 2 bases from J, the gap between germline ends came to 21 bases. The CDR3 DNA is TGTGCCAGCAGCCCGGGGCTGGGGTCAGGGTTACAAGAGACCCAGTACTTC. Its translation is CASSPGLGSGLQETQYF.

In this sample, this clonotype turned up many times. The chain recombines TRBV7-8 with TRBJ2-7; D gene ambiguous. The CDR3 has 14 residues. Between the trimmed V and J ends, which lost 2 bases and 0 bases, there was a span of 8 bases. Germline V gene data show CDR1 as SGHVS and CDR2 as FQNEAQ. This chain's CDR3 is CASSLSPASYEQYF. The CDR3 coding sequence is TGTGCCAGCAGCTTATCACCGGCCTCCTACGAGCAGTACTTC.

Concerning this clonotype itself: A read error may be the cause here, since a much bigger clone is one base away. The chain recombines TRBV2 with TRBJ1-6, with 7 bases matching TRBD1. In germline, CDR1 is SNHLY, CDR2 FYNNEI. The CDR3 is 16 residues long. DNA of the CDR3: TGTGCCAGCAGTGACCCTCGGGGACAGTGGAATTCATCCCTCCACTTT. This sequence encodes CASSDPRGQWNSSLHF.

Concerning this clonotype: Since a much larger clone is just one base distant, this may be a read error. The V gene is TRBV10-3, the J gene TRBJ1-2, with no clear D. Germline CDR1 and CDR2: ENHRY and SYGVKD. The ends were cut back, 6 bases at V and 4 bases at J, with 12 bases in the middle. The CDR3 totals 13 residues. For the CDR3, the DNA is TGTGCCATCAGCGAACCCACGGGCTATGGCTACACCTTC. This gives the protein CAISEPTGYGYTF.

This clonotype has only one observation. Sequence at one end of the junction differs from germline and may be a read error. The genes are TRBV24-1 and TRBJ1-2, with TRBD1 matching 7 bases. The CDR3 runs to 14 residues. Per the germline V gene, CDR1 is KGHDR and CDR2 is SFDVKD. In DNA, the CDR3 is TGCGCCAGCAGCTCGGACAGGACAGTTTACGGCTACACCTTC. It yields the protein CASSSDRTVYGYTF.

The V gene is TRBV11-2, the J gene TRBJ1-4; D possibly corresponds to TRBD1 (6 bases). CDR3 length equals 16 residues. The V end lost 4 bases, the J end lost 5 bases, and 17 bases lay between the germline ends. The germline V gene has CDR1 SGHAT and CDR2 FQNNGV. The CDR3 loop reads CASSSRGGLGNEKLFF. The CDR3 bases are TGTGCCAGCAGCTCGAGGGGGGGATTGGGGAATGAAAAACTGTTTTTT.